The clone carrying this T cell receptor beta chain was seen a few times. These data are taken from a study of blood T cell repertoires in COVID-19. Study overall: Researchers got acute and convalescent COVID-19 samples from the United States, Italy and Spain. Nucleic acid was either cDNA or gDNA, and it came from T cells, B-cell-depleted T cells, or PBMCs.

V lost 5 bases, J lost 6 bases, and 16 bases stayed unmatched. The CDR3 has 17 amino acids. CDR1 is SGHVS and CDR2 is FQNEAQ in the germline V gene. In the original processing: From reference gene primer amplification, estimates of nucleated cell counts were derived. Sequencing was performed with immunoSEQ multiplex PCR; in TCRdb, only in-frame clones are kept and a portion is missing. Clone size and V and J calls were adopted from that table, with D and trimming inferred from the DNA. Of under 140,000 clones listed, approximately 82% are singletons. The chain joins TRBV7-8 to TRBJ1-1; 9 nucleotides agree with TRBD1. The sequence was obtained from a woman older than 75 with acute or convalescent COVID-19. Sequencing was carried out using peripheral blood. For the CDR3, the DNA is TGTGCCAGCAGCCCCGGGGGTGGGGGACAGGGAGGCGCTGAAGCTTTCTTT. This codes for CASSPGGGGQGGAEAFF.